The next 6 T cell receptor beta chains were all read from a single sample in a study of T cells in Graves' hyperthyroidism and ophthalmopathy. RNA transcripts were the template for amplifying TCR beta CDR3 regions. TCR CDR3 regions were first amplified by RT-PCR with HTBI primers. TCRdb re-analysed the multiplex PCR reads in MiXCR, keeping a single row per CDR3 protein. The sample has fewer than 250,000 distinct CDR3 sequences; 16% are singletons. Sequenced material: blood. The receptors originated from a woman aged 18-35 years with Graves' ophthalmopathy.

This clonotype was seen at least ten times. CDR3 coding DNA: TGTGCCAGCAGTTTGGGAGCGGGAGCGGGCAATGAGCAGTTCTTC. This gives the protein CASSLGAGAGNEQFF. The chain couples TRBV12-3 or TRBV12-4 to TRBJ2-1, with 8 nucleotides matching TRBD2. The junction had 7 bases not matched to a gene; V was cut back by 3 bases and J by 6 bases. This CDR3 contains 15 residues.

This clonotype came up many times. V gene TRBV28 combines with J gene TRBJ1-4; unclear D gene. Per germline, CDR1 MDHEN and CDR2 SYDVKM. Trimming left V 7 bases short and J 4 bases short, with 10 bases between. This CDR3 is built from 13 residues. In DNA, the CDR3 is TGTGCCAGCAAGGGCCCGAATAATGAAAAACTGTTTTTT. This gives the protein CASKGPNNEKLFF.

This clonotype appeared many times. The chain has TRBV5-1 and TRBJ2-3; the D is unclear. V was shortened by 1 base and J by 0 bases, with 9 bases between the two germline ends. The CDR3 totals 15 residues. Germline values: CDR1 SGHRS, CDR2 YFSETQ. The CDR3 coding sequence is TGCGCCAGCAGCTTGTTAGCCGGCAGCACAGATACGCAGTATTTT. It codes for CASSLLAGSTDTQYF.

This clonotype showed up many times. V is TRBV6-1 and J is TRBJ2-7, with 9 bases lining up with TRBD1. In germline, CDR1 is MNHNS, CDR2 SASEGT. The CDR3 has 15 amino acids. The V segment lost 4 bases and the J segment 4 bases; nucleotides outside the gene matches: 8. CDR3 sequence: CASSATGTGNYEQYF. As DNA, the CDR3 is TGTGCCAGCAGTGCAACCGGGACAGGGAATTACGAGCAGTACTTC.

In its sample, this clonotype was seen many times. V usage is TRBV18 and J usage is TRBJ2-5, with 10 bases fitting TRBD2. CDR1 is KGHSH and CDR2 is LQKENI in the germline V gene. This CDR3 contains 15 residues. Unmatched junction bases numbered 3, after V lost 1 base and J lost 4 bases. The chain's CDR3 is CASSPRLAGVETQYF. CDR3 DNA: TGTGCCAGCTCACCACGGCTAGCGGGAGTAGAGACCCAGTACTTC.

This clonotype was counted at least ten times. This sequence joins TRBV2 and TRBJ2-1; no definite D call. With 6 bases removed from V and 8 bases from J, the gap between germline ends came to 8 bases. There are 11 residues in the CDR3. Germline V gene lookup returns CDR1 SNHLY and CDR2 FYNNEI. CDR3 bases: TGTGCCAGCAGCAAGTACTATGAGCAGTTCTTC. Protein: CASSKYYEQFF.